This T cell receptor (beta chain) was profiled in a study of cytomegalovirus exposure and HLA in healthy donors (dated by TCRdb to about 2017). Broadly, across the study: According to an earlier analysis of 587 of the donors, 150 million to 200 million T cells yielded some 110 million unique TCR beta sequences and roughly 280 Gb of sequence data. An early release covering some 640 HLA-typed donors comprised roughly 300 gigabases of sequencing data and roughly 86 million unique TCR sequences. The genetic ancestry cluster associated with self-reported Caucasian donors included over 80% of the roughly 360 genotyped donors. The study was designed to test whether signatures of past pathogen exposure could be identified by cataloging public T cell receptors. The study profiled the T cell repertoires of 666 subjects by immunosequencing and related them to cytomegalovirus serostatus. A separate validation cohort of 100 to 150 different subjects was used in addition to the roughly 670-subject first cohort. The study combined high-throughput TCR immunosequencing, statistical association of individual TCRs with disease status, and machine learning to predict cytomegalovirus infection status. A later analysis re-examined previously published TCR beta repertoires from just over 650 donors and added high-resolution HLA genotyping to investigate patterns of TCR occurrence. The later analysis used no new phenotypic data to find candidate immune exposures, relying instead on TCR beta sequences and their occurrence across donors. In an earlier analysis of 550 to 700 of the donors, high-throughput TCR beta sequencing was used to judge whether each TCR beta V gene segment behaved as functional or pseudogenic. Donor age, sex, ethnicity and CMV serostatus were compiled together with the repertoire data. A later genetic analysis took genome-wide SNP genotypes for about three fifths of the roughly 700 donors and used that subset as a discovery cohort. Every repertoire in the discovery cohort had been generated on one and the same sequencing platform. Both class I and class II loci were covered by HLA typing, at four-digit resolution. The number of typed donors differed by locus: roughly 629-640 for A, B, C, DRB1 and DQB1; roughly 510 for DQA1; 600 to 610 for DPA1; and roughly 450 for DPB1. Roughly five DR-DQ haplotypes were handled as single units for association and clustering because linkage in the cohort was strong. Across approximately 420 genotyped donors of the cohort, an average of roughly 250,000 unique TCR beta nucleotide sequences per donor were sequenced, and roughly 20% of those sequences were non-productive. Here is what the overall study found, with its caveats: The classifier was reported to diagnose cytomegalovirus status with high specificity and sensitivity in both the original cohort and the validation cohort. Correlated functional status among segregating V segments might be attributable to linkage disequilibrium, but an unknown experimental factor could not be ruled out. In an earlier analysis of approximately 590 of the donors, most TCR beta V segments appeared in productive rearrangements about 90% or about 30% of the time, broadly matching IMGT annotations. Across donors, most TCR sequences were observed very rarely, whereas some public TCRs were present in many individuals. In a later analysis, most CMV-associated TCR beta chains were found to appear HLA-restricted, with HLA associations seemingly driven largely by CMV exposure. In vitro tests confirmed that a few of the cytomegalovirus-associated TCR beta chains recognize cytomegalovirus antigens. In the study, some 160 TCR beta chains were listed as associated with cytomegalovirus. Only TCR beta chains were sequenced in this cohort, and the absence of alpha or paired-chain data limited detectable features. Because some donors lacked HLA typing at each locus, the association tests relied only on the typed subset. In a later analysis, 15,000 to 20,000 TCR beta sequences were associated with specific HLA alleles at a false discovery rate of 0.05. A further reported finding was that TCR beta sequences accurately predicted the HLA-A and HLA-B alleles for most subjects in the first cohort. Because counts were too low, 15 to 20 rarely observed V segments, including chromosome 9 orphons, were excluded from the earlier analysis of 587 of the donors. For the cohort, immune exposure information was limited to CMV serostatus. In a later analysis, HLA-associated TCR beta chains were found to be more clonally expanded and to have lower generation probabilities than equally common non-associated chains. The authors suggested that the approach could potentially be extended to other disease states and immunological phenotypes. Several of the top co-occurrence clusters appeared to be linked to parvovirus B19, influenza, CMV and Epstein-Barr virus, according to a later analysis. In a later analysis, the rate of TCR association differed among HLA loci, with DRB1 alleles having the most associated TCRs and HLA-C alleles having the fewest. An association between a missense DCLRE1C variant and V-gene and J-gene trimming of TCR beta chains was found in a later genetic analysis and replicated in an independent cohort. The presence/absence analyses assumed that sequencing depth was roughly uniform across donors, and that assumption may not be true. Assigning TCR associations to individual alleles was difficult when HLA alleles, especially DR and DQ, strongly co-occurred. Compared with the 666-donor mean, donors in an Asian-associated ancestry cluster had fewer N-insertions in productive TCRs, according to a later genetic analysis. A cluster of highly shared sequence variants was judged likely to be a technical artifact of the sequencing pipeline.

As regards this clone: Its recognized antigen is unknown. No clone much larger than this one lies a single base away; base qualities are absent.

The receptor library was made with the immunoSEQ multiplex PCR assay. For the multiplex PCR, a mixture combining 60 forward primers for TCR Vbeta segments and 13 reverse primers for TCR Jbeta segments was used. The CDR3 region of rearranged TCR beta genes was amplified from genomic DNA by a multiplex PCR assay. On the Illumina HiSeq System, the amplified TCR beta libraries were sequenced as 87-base-pair reads. Concerning the study's data processing: Across the 600 to 700 repertoires, a later analysis counted tens of millions of unique TCR beta chains, about 10 million of which were shared by at least two donors. Raw reads were error-corrected and collapsed into unique sequences by a nearest-neighbor algorithm in which closely related sequences were merged to remove PCR and sequencing errors. To assign V, D and J gene segments, CDR3 sequences were aligned to IMGT reference sequences. For a sequence to be retained, a match of at least six nucleotides to both a V gene segment and a J gene segment was required. A rearrangement was called productive if the CDR3 had no stop codons and remained in frame with V and J, and every other rearrangement was called non-productive. Following IMGT convention, CDR3 was defined as the stretch from the second conserved V-encoded cysteine to the conserved J-encoded phenylalanine. In an earlier analysis of roughly 580 of the donors, sequences lacking an unambiguous match to a single V gene segment were excluded. In an earlier analysis of several hundred of the donors, V segments were called functional above 56.7% productive rearrangements and were called segregating when the between-donor standard deviation exceeded 5%. A statistical classification framework was developed to diagnose cytomegalovirus status using the catalog of TCR beta chain sequences. In a later analysis, V and J genes were assigned by comparing TCR nucleotide sequences against IMGT/GENE-DB human TR gene sequences. A later analysis assigned CDR3 sequences and most-parsimonious VDJ recombination scenarios with the TCRdist pipeline. A later analysis defined each TCR beta chain by its CDR3 amino acid sequence plus V-gene family, and excluded reads lacking a unique V-gene family. A later analysis removed several hundred highly shared, low-generation-probability nucleotide sequences to deal with suspected cross-contamination and a sequencing artifact. In a later analysis, a clonal expansion index was calculated for each public chain from normalized within-repertoire ranks of inferred template counts. In a later analysis, generation probabilities were computed using a VDJ recombination model fitted to out-of-frame rearrangements, and the results were checked against IGoR. In a later analysis, hypergeometric tests were used to score TCR-TCR, TCR-HLA and TCR-CMV co-occurrence, with a repertoire-size bias correction applied to TCR pairs. False discovery rates were estimated in a later analysis by permuting HLA or CMV assignments 20 times. In a later analysis, co-occurring TCRs were grouped using DBSCAN, with TCRdist sequence similarity added in when clustering inside HLA-allele-positive subsets. Repertoires with fewer than 30,000 or more than 120,000 public chains were left out of co-occurrence clustering, as were about 5 repertoires with anomalous nucleotide sharing. In its TCRdb copy, this immuneACCESS table keeps in-frame sequences only and misses some clones. Where compared with another copy, unresolved V genes explain less than half of these, and the others have no known cause. That table gives V, J and clone size, and the DNA gave D and trimming. For this sample the table gives fewer than 200,000 clones, of which over 75% were detected only once. Around 0.89% of the sample rests with the top ten.

The cohort comprised some 680 healthy bone marrow donors. At the time of sampling, all cohort members were nominally healthy, though unrecorded immune exposures were likely present. The donor was CMV seropositive and was included in the group of 250 to 300 seropositive cohort members. Every donor gave a peripheral blood sample, and the peripheral blood mononuclear cells from that sample were used for TCR beta sequencing. The Qiagen DNeasy Blood Extraction Kit was used to extract genomic DNA from the blood cell samples. This clonotype was obtained from a woman in her fifties or sixties in good health and CMV-seropositive. The source material was PBMCs.

This receptor carries the CDR3 CSSNLGWNTEAFF. The bases are TGCAGCTCCAACTTGGGCTGGAACACTGAAGCTTTCTTT. In this chain, TRBV29-1 is recombined with TRBJ1-1; too little of a D gene remains to name it. Its CDR3 holds 13 amino acids, cysteine through phenylalanine. Of all the DNA, just the CDR3 is kept, 39 bases in frame from base 1. The germline V gene encodes CDR1 SQVTM and CDR2 ANQGSEA. V loses 8 bases, J loses 1 base, and the germline ends lie 14 bases apart.